The rows below give T cell receptor beta chains drawn from one sample of a study of cytomegalovirus exposure and HLA in healthy donors. Only in-frame clones appear in the TCRdb table, and some are missing; sequencing was by immunoSEQ multiplex PCR. Of approximately 140,000 clones listed, approximately 80% are singletons. Sequencing used PBMCs. Receptors were obtained from a man between 50 and 59 years old in good health and CMV-seronegative. CDR3s include the opening cysteine and the closing phenylalanine or tryptophan. Each record gives: CDR3 protein, CDR3 DNA, J gene, D gene, clone size, V gene. A D gene is named only where the DNA matches it firmly. A row's size may be missing; if present it is once, few, many or a size class.

CDR3aa: CASSFGGTTYEQYF
CDR3nt: TGTGCTAGCAGCTTTGGGGGGACGACCTACGAGCAGTACTTC
j_gene: TRBJ2-7
d_gene: -
abundance: -
v_gene: TRBV7-7

CDR3aa: CASSGGQNTEAFF
CDR3nt: TGTGCCAGCAGCGGTGGACAGAACACTGAAGCTTTCTTT
j_gene: TRBJ1-1
d_gene: -
abundance: -
v_gene: TRBV9

CDR3aa: CASSLAMTSGVYEQYF
CDR3nt: TGTGCCAGCAGCTTGGCCATGACTAGCGGGGTCTACGAGCAGTACTTC
j_gene: TRBJ2-7
d_gene: TRBD2
abundance: -
v_gene: TRBV5-6

CDR3aa: CASSDGLTRSTDTQYF
CDR3nt: TGTGCCAGCAGTGACGGACTAACTCGGAGCACAGATACGCAGTATTTT
j_gene: TRBJ2-3
d_gene: -
abundance: -
v_gene: TRBV2

CDR3aa: CSVQRTLGETQYF
CDR3nt: TGCAGCGTTCAGCGGACCCTTGGAGAGACCCAGTACTTC
j_gene: TRBJ2-5
d_gene: -
abundance: -
v_gene: TRBV29-1

CDR3aa: CASSPQGADGYTF
CDR3nt: TGTGCCAGCAGCCCACAGGGGGCGGATGGCTACACCTTC
j_gene: TRBJ1-2
d_gene: TRBD1
abundance: -
v_gene: TRBV9

CDR3aa: CATSRERAGNSNQPQHF
CDR3nt: TGTGCCACCAGCAGAGAACGGGCGGGGAATAGCAATCAGCCCCAGCATTTT
j_gene: TRBJ1-5
d_gene: -
abundance: -
v_gene: TRBV15

CDR3aa: CASSHPGQGSTDTQYF
CDR3nt: TGCGCCAGCAGCCATCCCGGACAGGGCAGCACAGATACGCAGTATTTT
j_gene: TRBJ2-3
d_gene: TRBD1
abundance: -
v_gene: TRBV4-1

CDR3aa: CASSAGQGTEQYF
CDR3nt: TGTGCCAGCAGTGCCGGACAGGGGACAGAGCAGTACTTC
j_gene: TRBJ2-7
d_gene: TRBD1
abundance: -
v_gene: TRBV25-1

CDR3aa: CATGQGHEQFF
CDR3nt: TGTGCCACCGGACAGGGCCATGAGCAGTTCTTC
j_gene: TRBJ2-1
d_gene: TRBD1
abundance: -
v_gene: TRBV6-1

CDR3aa: CASTLSGSGNSPLHF
CDR3nt: TGTGCCAGTACCCTATCGGGGTCGGGGAATTCACCCCTCCACTTT
j_gene: TRBJ1-6
d_gene: -
abundance: few
v_gene: TRBV7-8

CDR3aa: CASSMGVSYNEQFF
CDR3nt: TGTGCCAGTAGTATGGGAGTCTCCTACAATGAGCAGTTCTTC
j_gene: TRBJ2-1
d_gene: -
abundance: -
v_gene: TRBV19

CDR3aa: CASSSGQLYEQYF
CDR3nt: TGCGCCAGCAGCTCCGGACAGCTCTACGAGCAGTACTTC
j_gene: TRBJ2-7
d_gene: -
abundance: -
v_gene: TRBV5-1

CDR3aa: CASSQELAGSTGELFF
CDR3nt: TGCGCCAGCAGCCAAGAGTTGGCGGGATCCACCGGGGAGCTGTTTTTT
j_gene: TRBJ2-2
d_gene: -
abundance: -
v_gene: TRBV4-1

CDR3aa: CASSLDRPNSPLHF
CDR3nt: TGTGCCAGCAGCTTGGACAGGCCCAATTCACCCCTCCACTTT
j_gene: TRBJ1-6
d_gene: -
abundance: -
v_gene: TRBV5-5

CDR3aa: CASSQEGLLQYF
CDR3nt: TGCGCCAGCAGCCAAGAAGGACTCTTGCAGTACTTC
j_gene: TRBJ2-5
d_gene: -
abundance: -
v_gene: TRBV4-1

CDR3aa: CASSLPGQGPGGYTF
CDR3nt: TGTGCCAGCAGCCTACCGGGACAGGGCCCGGGGGGCTACACCTTC
j_gene: TRBJ1-2
d_gene: TRBD1
abundance: -
v_gene: TRBV7-9

CDR3aa: CSVGTRETQYF
CDR3nt: TGCAGCGTTGGGACTAGGGAGACCCAGTACTTC
j_gene: TRBJ2-5
d_gene: TRBD2
abundance: -
v_gene: TRBV29-1

CDR3aa: CASSPNRALGNTIYF
CDR3nt: TGTGCCAGCAGTCCTAACAGGGCGTTGGGAAACACCATATATTTT
j_gene: TRBJ1-3
d_gene: -
abundance: few
v_gene: TRBV6-5

CDR3aa: CARSLGDVAEGRRTANYNSPLHF
CDR3nt: TGTGCCAGAAGCTTAGGGGATGTGGCGGAGGGCCGGAGAACGGCCAACTATAATTCACCCCTCCACTTT
j_gene: TRBJ1-6
d_gene: -
abundance: -
v_gene: TRBV7-5

CDR3aa: CASSQVRGQDYGYTF
CDR3nt: TGCGCCAGCAGCCAAGTGAGAGGACAGGACTATGGCTACACCTTC
j_gene: TRBJ1-2
d_gene: TRBD1
abundance: -
v_gene: TRBV4-1

CDR3aa: CASRPGGTGVPNYGYTF
CDR3nt: TGTGCCAGTAGACCAGGGGGGACAGGCGTTCCTAACTATGGCTACACCTTC
j_gene: TRBJ1-2
d_gene: TRBD1
abundance: once
v_gene: TRBV19

CDR3aa: CASSFGQGALAFF
CDR3nt: TGTGCCAGTAGTTTTGGACAGGGGGCTTTGGCTTTCTTT
j_gene: TRBJ1-1
d_gene: TRBD1
abundance: once
v_gene: TRBV19

CDR3aa: CASSLVGAGGYTF
CDR3nt: TGTGCCAGCAGCTTGGTGGGGGCGGGTGGCTACACCTTC
j_gene: TRBJ1-2
d_gene: -
abundance: once
v_gene: TRBV5-5

CDR3aa: CSSSPTPGTEAFF
CDR3nt: TGTTCCAGCAGCCCCACTCCAGGGACTGAAGCTTTCTTT
j_gene: TRBJ1-1
d_gene: -
abundance: -
v_gene: TRBV7-9

CDR3aa: CAWTLAGRDQPQHF
CDR3nt: TGTGCCTGGACCCTAGCGGGGAGGGATCAGCCCCAGCATTTT
j_gene: TRBJ1-5
d_gene: -
abundance: -
v_gene: TRBV30

CDR3aa: CASSYSSHGSYGYTF
CDR3nt: TGTGCCAGCAGTTACTCGAGTCACGGGAGCTATGGCTACACCTTC
j_gene: TRBJ1-2
d_gene: -
abundance: -
v_gene: TRBV6-5

CDR3aa: CASSTAWGQGHTGELFF
CDR3nt: TGTGCCAGCAGCACAGCATGGGGACAGGGACACACCGGGGAGCTGTTTTTT
j_gene: TRBJ2-2
d_gene: TRBD1
abundance: -
v_gene: TRBV11-3

CDR3aa: CASSPGDTEAFF
CDR3nt: TGTGCCAGCAGTCCCGGTGATACTGAAGCTTTCTTT
j_gene: TRBJ1-1
d_gene: -
abundance: -
v_gene: TRBV6-6

CDR3aa: CASSLRRDRGRGTQYF
CDR3nt: TGTGCCAGCAGCCTTAGACGAGACAGGGGTCGGGGGACCCAGTACTTC
j_gene: TRBJ2-5
d_gene: TRBD1
abundance: -
v_gene: TRBV7-8

CDR3aa: CASSLGGGYGYTF
CDR3nt: TGTGCCAGCAGTTTGGGGGGGGGCTATGGCTACACCTTC
j_gene: TRBJ1-2
d_gene: -
abundance: -
v_gene: TRBV6-5

CDR3aa: CASSLPGQIPGEQYF
CDR3nt: TGTGCCAGCAGCCTACCGGGACAGATACCGGGCGAGCAGTACTTC
j_gene: TRBJ2-7
d_gene: TRBD1
abundance: -
v_gene: TRBV5-6

CDR3aa: CASSLQSPGFRTGPDTQYF
CDR3nt: TGTGCCAGCAGTTTACAATCCCCGGGGTTCCGGACAGGGCCAGATACGCAGTATTTT
j_gene: TRBJ2-3
d_gene: TRBD1
abundance: -
v_gene: TRBV27

CDR3aa: CASWPGRETGELFF
CDR3nt: TGTGCCAGCTGGCCGGGGAGAGAGACCGGGGAGCTGTTTTTT
j_gene: TRBJ2-2
d_gene: -
abundance: -
v_gene: TRBV2

CDR3aa: CASSLPWGTGSFRYTF
CDR3nt: TGTGCCAGTAGTCTCCCTTGGGGGACAGGGAGTTTTCGCTACACCTTC
j_gene: TRBJ1-2
d_gene: TRBD1
abundance: -
v_gene: TRBV19

CDR3aa: CASSFRTGGGISYEQYF
CDR3nt: TGTGCCAGCAGCTTCCGCACTGGCGGGGGGATCTCCTACGAGCAGTACTTC
j_gene: TRBJ2-7
d_gene: TRBD2
abundance: -
v_gene: TRBV5-6

CDR3aa: CASSLVGLGQGGSPLHF
CDR3nt: TGCGCCAGCAGCTTGGTGGGCTTGGGACAGGGGGGTTCACCCCTCCACTTT
j_gene: TRBJ1-6
d_gene: TRBD1
abundance: -
v_gene: TRBV5-1

CDR3aa: CASSSERGWVETQYF
CDR3nt: TGCGCCAGCAGCTCGGAGCGGGGGTGGGTGGAGACCCAGTACTTC
j_gene: TRBJ2-5
d_gene: TRBD2
abundance: -
v_gene: TRBV5-1

CDR3aa: CASSREAGGANVLTF
CDR3nt: TGTGCCAGCAGTCGGGAGGCGGGAGGGGCCAACGTCCTGACTTTC
j_gene: TRBJ2-6
d_gene: TRBD2
abundance: -
v_gene: TRBV2

CDR3aa: CASSELSSGTYEQYF
CDR3nt: TGTGCCAGCAGTGAATTGTCTAGCGGGACCTACGAGCAGTACTTC
j_gene: TRBJ2-7
d_gene: TRBD2
abundance: -
v_gene: TRBV25-1

CDR3aa: CASGGAGKYNEQFF
CDR3nt: TGTGCCAGCGGGGGGGCAGGGAAATACAATGAGCAGTTCTTC
j_gene: TRBJ2-1
d_gene: -
abundance: -
v_gene: TRBV2

CDR3aa: CASSPGQGLPQHF
CDR3nt: TGCGCCAGCAGCCCGGGACAGGGGTTGCCCCAGCATTTT
j_gene: TRBJ1-5
d_gene: TRBD1
abundance: few
v_gene: TRBV10-2

CDR3aa: CASSYGQYYGYTF
CDR3nt: TGTGCCAGCAGTTACGGACAGTACTATGGCTACACCTTC
j_gene: TRBJ1-2
d_gene: -
abundance: -
v_gene: TRBV28

CDR3aa: CASSQELAGYADTQYF
CDR3nt: TGTGCCAGCAGCCAAGAACTAGCGGGGTATGCAGATACGCAGTATTTT
j_gene: TRBJ2-3
d_gene: TRBD2
abundance: -
v_gene: TRBV4-2

CDR3aa: CASKTGKNTGELFF
CDR3nt: TGTGCCAGCAAAACGGGGAAGAACACCGGGGAGCTGTTTTTT
j_gene: TRBJ2-2
d_gene: -
abundance: -
v_gene: TRBV6-6

CDR3aa: CASSGWGSGEADTQYF
CDR3nt: TGTGCCAGCAGCGGCTGGGGAAGCGGGGAGGCAGATACGCAGTATTTT
j_gene: TRBJ2-3
d_gene: TRBD2
abundance: -
v_gene: TRBV13

CDR3aa: CASSQTGRVLTDTQYF
CDR3nt: TGCGCCAGCAGCCAAACAGGTAGGGTGCTGACAGATACGCAGTATTTT
j_gene: TRBJ2-3
d_gene: -
abundance: once
v_gene: TRBV4-1

CDR3aa: CSVGWTGESSYNEQFF
CDR3nt: TGCAGCGTTGGATGGACTGGCGAAAGCTCCTACAATGAGCAGTTCTTC
j_gene: TRBJ2-1
d_gene: -
abundance: once
v_gene: TRBV29-1

CDR3aa: CASSWTSGGIDTQYF
CDR3nt: TGTGCCAGCAGTTGGACTAGCGGGGGGATAGATACGCAGTATTTT
j_gene: TRBJ2-3
d_gene: TRBD2
abundance: -
v_gene: TRBV6-5

CDR3aa: CASSPTGNDYGYTF
CDR3nt: TGTGCCAGCAGCCCGACAGGGAACGACTATGGCTACACCTTC
j_gene: TRBJ1-2
d_gene: TRBD1
abundance: -
v_gene: TRBV5-4

CDR3aa: CASSGGGRVTDTQYF
CDR3nt: TGTGCCAGCAGCGGTGGAGGCCGGGTCACAGATACGCAGTATTTT
j_gene: TRBJ2-3
d_gene: -
abundance: -
v_gene: TRBV9

CDR3aa: CASSWVRGHAEAFF
CDR3nt: TGTGCCAGCAGCTGGGTCAGGGGGCACGCTGAAGCTTTCTTT
j_gene: TRBJ1-1
d_gene: TRBD1
abundance: -
v_gene: TRBV11-2

CDR3aa: CASEPGLSYEQYF
CDR3nt: TGTGCCAGCGAGCCAGGCCTGTCCTACGAGCAGTACTTC
j_gene: TRBJ2-7
d_gene: -
abundance: -
v_gene: TRBV6-1

CDR3aa: CASSYSSAGDGYTF
CDR3nt: TGTGCCAGCAGTTACTCGTCGGCAGGGGATGGCTACACCTTC
j_gene: TRBJ1-2
d_gene: -
abundance: -
v_gene: TRBV6-5

CDR3aa: CASSLGFRTGIQETQYF
CDR3nt: TGCGCCAGCAGCTTAGGGTTTCGGACGGGGATACAAGAGACCCAGTACTTC
j_gene: TRBJ2-5
d_gene: -
abundance: few
v_gene: TRBV5-1

CDR3aa: CASTPTGSGANVLTF
CDR3nt: TGTGCCAGTACCCCCACAGGGTCCGGGGCCAACGTCCTGACTTTC
j_gene: TRBJ2-6
d_gene: -
abundance: -
v_gene: TRBV19

CDR3aa: CASSDGVGETQYF
CDR3nt: TGTGCCAGCAGCGACGGGGTGGGCGAGACCCAGTACTTC
j_gene: TRBJ2-5
d_gene: -
abundance: -
v_gene: TRBV9

CDR3aa: CASSVGGTGELFF
CDR3nt: TGTGCCAGCAGCGTAGGCGGCACCGGGGAGCTGTTTTTT
j_gene: TRBJ2-2
d_gene: -
abundance: -
v_gene: TRBV9